This T cell receptor beta chain was sequenced in a study of T-cell memory formation after mild COVID-19. Study outcomes and limitations: Later expanders leaned toward CD4+, whereas clones contracting from day 15 to 85 were balanced CD4/CD8.

The authors produced TCR alpha and TCR beta cDNA libraries with sample barcodes and UMIs by 5'RACE using constant-segment primers. TCRdb re-analysed the 5' RACE reads in MiXCR, keeping a single row per CDR3 protein. Found here are 65,000 to 95,000 distinct CDR3 sequences, around 13% of them singletons; the top ten hold 41%. Germline V gene sequence: CDR1 MGHRA, CDR2 YSYEKL. This CDR3 comprises 15 residues. With 4 bases clipped from V and 5 bases from J, the junction kept 6 bases outside the gene matches. Concerning this clonotype itself: Its antigen is still unknown.

Sequencing used PBMCs or a T cell subset sorted from them (not recorded which). The chain combines TRBV4-1 with TRBJ2-5; 11 nucleotides align to TRBD1. This sequence was found in a man aged 18 to 29 who had mild COVID-19 (a few samples of this study predate the infection). Cell type and time point are not known. CDR3 DNA sequence: TGCGCCAGCAGCCCGAGGACAGGGGGCAGGGAGACCCAGTACTTC. Amino acids: CASSPRTGGRETQYF.